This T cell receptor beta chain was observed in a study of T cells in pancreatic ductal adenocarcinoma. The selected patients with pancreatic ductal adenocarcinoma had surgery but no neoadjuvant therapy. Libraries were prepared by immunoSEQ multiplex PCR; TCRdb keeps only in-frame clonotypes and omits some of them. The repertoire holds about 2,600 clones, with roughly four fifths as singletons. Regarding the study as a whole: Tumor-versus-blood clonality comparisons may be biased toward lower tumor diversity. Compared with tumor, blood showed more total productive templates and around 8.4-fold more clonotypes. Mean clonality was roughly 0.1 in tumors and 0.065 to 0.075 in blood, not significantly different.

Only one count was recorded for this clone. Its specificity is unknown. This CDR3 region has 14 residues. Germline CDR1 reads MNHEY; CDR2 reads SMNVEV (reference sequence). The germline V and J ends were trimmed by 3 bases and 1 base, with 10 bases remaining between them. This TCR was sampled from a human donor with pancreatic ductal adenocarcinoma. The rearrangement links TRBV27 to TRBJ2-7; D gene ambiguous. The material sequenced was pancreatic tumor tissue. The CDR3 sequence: CASSFRRLSYEQYF. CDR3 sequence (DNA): TGTGCCAGCAGTTTTCGACGGTTGTCCTACGAGCAGTACTTC.